This passage covers 14 T cell receptor beta chains from one sample sequenced in a study of OX40 agonist ivuxolimab in advanced cancers. Assay used: immunoSEQ multiplex PCR; TCRdb lists only in-frame clones, some missing. The sample contains tens of thousands of clones, approximately 90% of which appear only once. The sample here was CD4+ or CD8+ T cells sorted from blood, taken in a trial of the OX40 agonist ivuxolimab. Receptors were obtained from an adult with an advanced solid tumor such as melanoma, head and neck, liver or kidney cancer.

This clone was observed a few times. Written as DNA, the CDR3 is TGTGCCAGCAGCTTAGCCGGTAGCGGGAGGGCCAATGAGCAGTTCTTC. Translated, it gives CASSLAGSGRANEQFF. The gene calls are TRBV7-2 and TRBJ2-1, with 11 bases aligning to TRBD2. Germline loops: CDR1 SGHTA, CDR2 FQGNSA. V dropped 0 bases and J dropped 6; count of bases not matched to a gene: 4. This CDR3 comprises 16 residues.

In its sample, this clone was seen a few times. The chain is built from TRBV19 and TRBJ1-2; 7 bases match TRBD1. Trimming cost V 3 bases and J 4 bases; bases outside gene matches: 11. This CDR3 has 16 residues. CDR1 and CDR2 from the germline V gene are LNHDA and SQIVND (reference sequence). CDR3 bases: TGTGCCAGTAGTATTGCCGGGACAGACTCCTTCTATGGCTACACCTTC. Its translation is CASSIAGTDSFYGYTF.

Written as DNA, the CDR3 is TGTGCCAGCAGCTTTACAGGCACAGATACGCAGTATTTT. This codes for CASSFTGTDTQYF. The V and J genes are TRBV11-3 and TRBJ2-3; D is uncertain. The germline V gene encodes CDR1 SGHNT and CDR2 YENEEA. V dropped 3 bases and J dropped 1 base, with 5 bases sitting between them. The CDR3 runs to 13 residues.

This chain joins TRBV28 and TRBJ1-3; D gene unclear. CDR1 and CDR2 (germline): MDHEN, SYDVKM. There are 16 residues in the CDR3. V was pared by 2 bases and J by 0 bases, with 11 bases between. In DNA, the CDR3 is TGTGCCAGCAGTTTAGACTGGGGTTACTCTGGAAACACCATATATTTT. Translated, it gives CASSLDWGYSGNTIYF. Supplemented by reference TRBV28 and TRBJ1-3, the full variable domain reads DVKVTQSSRYLVKRTGEKVFLECVQDMDHENMFWYRQDPGLGLRLIYFSYDVKMKEKGDIPEGYSVSREKKERFSLILESASTNQTSMYLCASSLDWGYSGNTIYFGEGSWLTVV.

The chain's CDR3 is CASSLNFDGGTEAFF. The CDR3 nucleotides read TGTGCCAGCAGCTTGAATTTCGACGGTGGCACTGAAGCTTTCTTT. The genes are TRBV5-8 and TRBJ1-1; D ambiguous. V shed 1 base and J shed 4 bases, with 14 bases lying between them. Germline assignment: CDR1 SGHTS and CDR2 YDEGEE. The CDR3 contains 15 residues.

V is TRBV21-1 and J is TRBJ1-4. TRBV21-1 is marked as a pseudogene. This CDR3 contains 13 residues. The CDR3 nucleotides read TGTGCCAGCAGGGGGGGGATAGATGAAAAACTGTTTTTT. This translates into CASRGGIDEKLFF.

Here the CDR3 reads CASSPPGLAGYEQYF. The DNA for the CDR3 is TGTGCCAGCAGCCCTCCGGGACTAGCCGGGTACGAGCAGTACTTC. The rearrangement links TRBV7-8 to TRBJ2-7, with TRBD2 matching 9 bases. CDR1 and CDR2 from the germline V gene are SGHVS and FQNEAQ. This CDR3 has 15 residues. J was trimmed by 4 bases and V by 5 bases; bases with no gene match: 9. Using reference TRBV7-8 and TRBJ2-7 for the parts outside the CDR3, the full variable domain is GAGVSQSPRYKVAKRGQDVALRCDPISGHVSLFWYQQALGQGPEFLTYFQNEAQLDKSGLPSDRFFAERPEGSVSTLKIQRTQQEDSAVYLCASSPPGLAGYEQYFGPGTRLTVT.

The J gene is TRBJ2-5, the V gene TRBV6-6, with D possibly matching TRBD1 (6 bases). Trimming removed 10 bases from V and 5 bases from J, with 11 bases in between. Germline CDR1 reads MNHNY; CDR2 reads SVGAGI (reference sequence). The CDR3 is made up of 11 amino acids. The CDR3 sequence: CAKTGRETQYF. The DNA of the CDR3 is TGTGCCAAAACAGGGCGGGAGACCCAGTACTTC.

J is TRBJ2-5 and V is TRBV9; 7 nucleotides align to TRBD1. This CDR3 has 15 residues. Germline V gene lookup returns CDR1 SGDLS and CDR2 YYNGEE. V lost 0 bases and J lost 5; bases outside the gene matches: 7. CDR3 nucleotide sequence: TGTGCCAGCAGCGTAGATGGGACAGCCGGGGAGACCCAGTACTTC. It codes for CASSVDGTAGETQYF.

The chain has TRBV19 and TRBJ1-2; D is undetermined. Germline V lookup: CDR1 LNHDA, CDR2 SQIVND (reference sequence). The CDR3 is made up of 12 amino acids. V was clipped by 2 bases and J by 7 bases, with 8 bases between them. CDR3 coding DNA: TGTGCCAGTAGTATAACTGGTAGTGGCTACACCTTC. Translated, it gives CASSITGSGYTF.

The J gene is TRBJ1-1, the V gene TRBV5-6, with TRBD1 as a possible D gene (6 bases). This CDR3 contains 14 residues. Germline V gives CDR1 SGHDT, CDR2 YYEEEE. The ends were cut back, 0 bases at V and 6 bases at J, with 12 bases in the middle. The CDR3 is CASSLAGRGAEAFF. The CDR3, as DNA: TGTGCCAGCAGCTTGGCCGGGAGGGGGGCTGAAGCTTTCTTT.

The chain links TRBV5-1 to TRBJ2-5; D unclear. The J call is in doubt because the DNA end fits TRBJ2-7 better. Germline lookup yields CDR1 SGHRS and CDR2 YFSETQ. The CDR3 consists of 13 residues. The CDR3: CASSLLRNYEQYF. For the CDR3, the DNA is TGCGCCAGCAGCTTGTTGAGGAACTACGAGCAGTACTTC.

V gene TRBV18 combines with J gene TRBJ2-1; 14 nucleotides agree with TRBD2. The CDR3 totals 16 residues. Germline-derived CDR1 and CDR2 are KGHSH and LQKENI. V trimming: 0 bases; J trimming: 8 bases; junction bases outside the gene matches: 3. The chain's CDR3 is CASSPPGLAGADEQFF. Here the CDR3 DNA reads TGTGCCAGCTCACCACCGGGACTAGCGGGAGCTGATGAGCAGTTCTTC.

The rearrangement uses TRBV10-2 and TRBJ2-3; perhaps TRBD1 as D (5 bases). Germline CDR1 is WSHSY and CDR2 is SAAADI. The V end was cut by 4 bases, the J end by 0 bases, with 14 bases between. The CDR3 consists of 16 residues. The CDR3 is CASSVLSGSSTDTQYF. The CDR3 DNA follows: TGCGCCAGCAGTGTGTTGTCAGGGTCTAGCACAGATACGCAGTATTTT.